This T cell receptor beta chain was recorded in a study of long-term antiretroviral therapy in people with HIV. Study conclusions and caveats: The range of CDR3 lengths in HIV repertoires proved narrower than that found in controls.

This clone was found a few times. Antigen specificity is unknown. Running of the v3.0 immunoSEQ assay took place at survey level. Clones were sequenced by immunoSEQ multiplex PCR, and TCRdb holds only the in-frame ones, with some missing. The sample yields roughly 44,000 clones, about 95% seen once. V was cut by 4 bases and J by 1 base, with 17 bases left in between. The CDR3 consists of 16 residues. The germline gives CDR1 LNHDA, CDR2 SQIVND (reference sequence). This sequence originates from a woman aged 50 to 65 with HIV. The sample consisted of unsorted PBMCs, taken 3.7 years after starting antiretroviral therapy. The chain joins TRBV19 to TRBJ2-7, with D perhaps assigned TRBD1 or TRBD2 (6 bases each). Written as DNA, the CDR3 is TGTGCCAGTAGTACCCTGGGGGGCGGGCGATCCTACGAGCAGTACTTC. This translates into CASSTLGGGRSYEQYF.